Given below is one T cell receptor beta chain in context. Its antigen is unknown. The CDR3 is 15 amino acids. The germline V gene encodes CDR1 DFQATT and CDR2 SNEGSKA (reference sequence). The source of the sample is a study of monozygotic twins with inflammatory bowel disease. Findings of the study overall: The co-twins with IBD showed lower TCRbeta diversity (inverse Simpson) than their healthy siblings.

TCRdb re-called the 5' RACE reads and catalogs CDR3 proteins one per entry, DNA excluded. This sample's table reports under 150,000 distinct CDR3 sequences. The J gene is TRBJ2-1, the V gene TRBV20-1; checking the TCRdb D call of TRBD1 is not possible without DNA. This receptor was obtained from a human donor with ulcerative colitis or Crohn's disease, or a healthy co-twin of an affected twin (not recorded which). Sequenced sample: blood. CDR3 protein: CSADSDINRVDEQFF.